This TCR beta chain was captured in a study of cytomegalovirus exposure and HLA in healthy donors. General study points: Reported findings show TCR beta sequences accurately forecast HLA-A and HLA-B alleles in most subjects.

It was with 60 Vbeta and 13 Jbeta primers that the PCR ran. TCRdb's copy holds only in-frame clones and misses some; the assay was immunoSEQ multiplex PCR. The sample records about 130,000 clones, about 10% being singletons. V was shortened by 2 bases and J by 9 bases, with 17 bases between the two germline ends. CDR1 is MNHEY, CDR2 SVGAGI, per germline. This CDR3 is 15 amino acids long. This clone was picked up a small number of times. Its matching antigen is unknown. This TCR was recovered from a woman between 18 and 29 years old in good health and CMV-seropositive. The sequencing input was PBMCs. The chain carries TRBV6-5 and TRBJ1-5; D gene ambiguous. The CDR3 DNA reads TGTGCCAGCAGTTACGCCCGACGGGGTAATGGGCCCCAGCATTTT. This encodes CASSYARRGNGPQHF.